What follows describes a single T cell receptor (beta chain). The table came from immunoSEQ multiplex PCR; TCRdb's copy has only in-frame clones and leaves some out. The sample includes almost 550,000 clones, 70% to 80% of them seen just once. This record comes from a study of shared T cell receptors in the human thymus. Trimming stripped 1 base from V and 2 bases from J, with 15 bases between. Per germline, CDR1 SGHAT and CDR2 FQNNGV. This CDR3 spans 17 amino acids. In addition, the sample was reused for a study of human thymus T cells. From that second work: Healthy Finnish infants undergoing corrective surgery for congenital heart defects were the donors. Thymic samples were excised during corrective heart operations. Among thymic and blood repertoires, usage of V and J genes appeared biased. Related research found strongly overlapping thymic repertoires in unrelated individuals.

The chain employs TRBV11-2 and TRBJ1-3; D possibly corresponds to TRBD1 (5 bases). The receptor was isolated from a boy less than two years old with a congenital heart defect. Sequenced sample: thymocytes. The CDR3 protein is CASSLVAKGLPGNTIYF. DNA for the CDR3: TGTGCCAGCAGCTTAGTGGCGAAGGGGCTTCCTGGAAACACCATATATTTT. The variable domain in full, with the rest retrieved from reference TRBV11-2 and TRBJ1-3, is EAGVAQSPRYKIIEKRQSVAFWCNPISGHATLYWYQQILGQGPKLLIQFQNNGVVDDSQLPKDRFSAERLKGVDSTLKIQPAKLEDSAVYLCASSLVAKGLPGNTIYFGEGSWLTVV.